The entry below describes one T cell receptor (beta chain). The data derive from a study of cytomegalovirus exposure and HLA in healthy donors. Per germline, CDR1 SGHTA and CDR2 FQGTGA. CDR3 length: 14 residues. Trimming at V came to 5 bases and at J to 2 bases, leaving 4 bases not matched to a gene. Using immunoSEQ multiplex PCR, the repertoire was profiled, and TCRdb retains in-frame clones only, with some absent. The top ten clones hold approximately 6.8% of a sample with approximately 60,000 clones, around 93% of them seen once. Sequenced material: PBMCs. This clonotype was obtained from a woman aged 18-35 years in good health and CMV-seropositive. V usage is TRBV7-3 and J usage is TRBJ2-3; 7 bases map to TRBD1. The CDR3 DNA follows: TGTGCCAGCAGCCCCACAGGGGACACAGATACGCAGTATTTT. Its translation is CASSPTGDTDTQYF.